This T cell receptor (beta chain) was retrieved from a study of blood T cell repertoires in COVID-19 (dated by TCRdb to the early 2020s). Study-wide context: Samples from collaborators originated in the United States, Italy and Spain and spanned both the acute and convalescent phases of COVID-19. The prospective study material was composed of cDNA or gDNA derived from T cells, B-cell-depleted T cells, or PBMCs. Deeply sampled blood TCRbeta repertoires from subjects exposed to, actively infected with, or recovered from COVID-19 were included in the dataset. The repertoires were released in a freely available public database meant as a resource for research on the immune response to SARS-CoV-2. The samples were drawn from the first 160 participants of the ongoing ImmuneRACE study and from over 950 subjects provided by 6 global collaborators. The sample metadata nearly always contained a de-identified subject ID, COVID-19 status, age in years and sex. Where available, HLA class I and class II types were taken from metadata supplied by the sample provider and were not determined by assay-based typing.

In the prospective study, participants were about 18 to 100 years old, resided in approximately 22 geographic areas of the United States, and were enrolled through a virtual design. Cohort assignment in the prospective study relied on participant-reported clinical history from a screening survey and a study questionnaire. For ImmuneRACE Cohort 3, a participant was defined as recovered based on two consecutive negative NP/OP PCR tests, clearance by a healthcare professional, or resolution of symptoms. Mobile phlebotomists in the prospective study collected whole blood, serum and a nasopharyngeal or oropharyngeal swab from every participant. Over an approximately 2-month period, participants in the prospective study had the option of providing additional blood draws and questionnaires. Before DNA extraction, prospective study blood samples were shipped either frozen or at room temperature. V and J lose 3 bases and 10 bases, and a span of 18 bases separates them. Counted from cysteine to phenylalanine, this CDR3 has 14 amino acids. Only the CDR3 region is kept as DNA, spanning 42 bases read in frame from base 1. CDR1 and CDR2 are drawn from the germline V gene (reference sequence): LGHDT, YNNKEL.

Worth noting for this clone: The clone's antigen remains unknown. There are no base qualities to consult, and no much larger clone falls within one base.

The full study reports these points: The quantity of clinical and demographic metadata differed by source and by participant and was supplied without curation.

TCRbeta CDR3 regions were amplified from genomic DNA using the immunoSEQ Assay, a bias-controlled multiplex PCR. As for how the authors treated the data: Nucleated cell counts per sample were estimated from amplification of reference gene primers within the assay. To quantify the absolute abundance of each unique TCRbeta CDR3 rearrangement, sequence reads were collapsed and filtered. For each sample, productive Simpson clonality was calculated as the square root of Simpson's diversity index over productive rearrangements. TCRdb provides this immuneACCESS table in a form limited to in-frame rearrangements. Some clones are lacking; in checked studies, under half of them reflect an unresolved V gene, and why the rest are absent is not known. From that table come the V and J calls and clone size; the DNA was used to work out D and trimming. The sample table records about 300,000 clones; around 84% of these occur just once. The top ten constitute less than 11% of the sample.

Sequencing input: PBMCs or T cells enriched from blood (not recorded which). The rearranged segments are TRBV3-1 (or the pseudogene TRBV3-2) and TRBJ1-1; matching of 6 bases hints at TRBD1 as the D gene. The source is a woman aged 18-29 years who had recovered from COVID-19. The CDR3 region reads CASSQNGQSGGAFF. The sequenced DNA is TGTGCCAGCAGCCAGAATGGACAGTCGGGGGGAGCTTTCTTT.